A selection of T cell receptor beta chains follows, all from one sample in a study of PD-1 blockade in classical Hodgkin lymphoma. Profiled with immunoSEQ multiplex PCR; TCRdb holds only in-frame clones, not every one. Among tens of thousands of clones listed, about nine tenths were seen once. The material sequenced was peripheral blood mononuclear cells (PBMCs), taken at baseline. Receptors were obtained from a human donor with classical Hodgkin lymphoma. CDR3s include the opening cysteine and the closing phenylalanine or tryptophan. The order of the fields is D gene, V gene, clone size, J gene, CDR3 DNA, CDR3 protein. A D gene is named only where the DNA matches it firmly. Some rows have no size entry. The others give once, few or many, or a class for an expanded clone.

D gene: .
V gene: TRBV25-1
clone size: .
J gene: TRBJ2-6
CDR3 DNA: TGTGCCAGCAGATTGGGGCGGGACTCTGGGGCCAACGTCCTGACTTTC
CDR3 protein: CASRLGRDSGANVLTF

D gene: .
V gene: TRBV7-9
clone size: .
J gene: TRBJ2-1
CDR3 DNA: TGTGCCAGCAGCAACTCGGTAACTGAGCAGTTCTTC
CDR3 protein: CASSNSVTEQFF

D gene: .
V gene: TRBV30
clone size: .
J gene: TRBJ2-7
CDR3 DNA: TGTGCCTGGACAGGGAACAGCTACGAGCAGTACTTC
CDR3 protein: CAWTGNSYEQYF

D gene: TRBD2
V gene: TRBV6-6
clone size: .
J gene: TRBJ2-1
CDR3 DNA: TGTGCCAGCAGATCCAATGGACTAGCGGAAAGTAGTGAGCAGTTCTTC
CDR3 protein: CASRSNGLAESSEQFF

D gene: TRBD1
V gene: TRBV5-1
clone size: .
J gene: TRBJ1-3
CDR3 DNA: TGCGCCAGCAGCTTGGGCCAAGGGGGCGGTGGAAACACCATATATTTT
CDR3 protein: CASSLGQGGGGNTIYF

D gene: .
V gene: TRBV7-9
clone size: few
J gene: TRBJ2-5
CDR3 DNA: TGTGCCAGCAGCTTAGCCGGTTCGCCGGCCCAGTACTTC
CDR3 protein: CASSLAGSPAQYF

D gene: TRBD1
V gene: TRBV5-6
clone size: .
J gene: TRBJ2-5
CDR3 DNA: TGTGCCAGCAGCTTGGCGTTGGGGACAGGGGTTGGAGAGACCCAGTACTTC
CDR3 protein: CASSLALGTGVGETQYF

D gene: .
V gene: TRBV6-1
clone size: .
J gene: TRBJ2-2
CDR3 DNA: TGTGCCAGCAGTGAAAGGGGGGGATTGACCGGGGAGCTGTTTTTT
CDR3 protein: CASSERGGLTGELFF

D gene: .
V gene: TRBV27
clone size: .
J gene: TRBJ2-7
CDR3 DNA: TGTGCCAGCAGTTTATCGGGCGAGCAGTACTTC
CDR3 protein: CASSLSGEQYF

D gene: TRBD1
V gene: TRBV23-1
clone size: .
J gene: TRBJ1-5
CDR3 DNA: TGCGCCAGCAGCCCCACCGACAGGGAGAGCAATCAGCCCCAGCATTTT
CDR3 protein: CASSPTDRESNQPQHF

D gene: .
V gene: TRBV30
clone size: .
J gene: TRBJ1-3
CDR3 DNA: TGTGCCTGGAGTCAACCCGTGGGCACCATATATTTT
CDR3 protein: CAWSQPVGTIYF

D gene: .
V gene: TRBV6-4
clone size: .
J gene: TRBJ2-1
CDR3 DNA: TGTGCCAGCAGTGTCGGCGTAGCCAATGAGCAGTTCTTC
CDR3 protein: CASSVGVANEQFF

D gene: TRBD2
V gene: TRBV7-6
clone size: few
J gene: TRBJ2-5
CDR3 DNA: TGTGCCAGCAGCTTAGGGCGACTAGCGGGAGGGCGAGAGACCCAGTACTTC
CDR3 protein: CASSLGRLAGGRETQYF

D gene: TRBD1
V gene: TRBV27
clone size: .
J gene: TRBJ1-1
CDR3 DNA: TGTGCCAGCAGTTCCCTAAACCAGGGGGGCACTGAAGCTTTCTTT
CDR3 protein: CASSSLNQGGTEAFF

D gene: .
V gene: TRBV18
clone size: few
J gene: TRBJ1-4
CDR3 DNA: TGTGCCAGCTCACCCACGGTGGCTGAAAAACTGTTTTTT
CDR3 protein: CASSPTVAEKLFF

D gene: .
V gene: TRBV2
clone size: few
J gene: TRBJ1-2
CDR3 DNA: TGTGCCAGCAGGGTACAGGGAACGGCGAGTGGCTACACCTTC
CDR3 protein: CASRVQGTASGYTF

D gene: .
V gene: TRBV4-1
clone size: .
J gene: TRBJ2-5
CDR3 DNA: TGCGCCAGCAGCCAATTGGTAAGGGGAACTCACCTCCAAGAGACCCAGTACTTC
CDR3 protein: CASSQLVRGTHLQETQYF

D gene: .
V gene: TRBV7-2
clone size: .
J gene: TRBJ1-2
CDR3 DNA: TGTGCCAGCAGCGGAGGTGTGGGCTACTACTATGGCTACACCTTC
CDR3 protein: CASSGGVGYYYGYTF

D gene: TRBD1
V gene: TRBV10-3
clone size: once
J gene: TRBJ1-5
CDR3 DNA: TGTGCCATCAGTGAGTCGGGGGGACAGGGGCCTCAGCCCCAGCATTTT
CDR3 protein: CAISESGGQGPQPQHF

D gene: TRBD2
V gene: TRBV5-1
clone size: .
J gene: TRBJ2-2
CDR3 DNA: TGCGCCAGCAGCTTGGATCTAGCGGGAGCCGTCGGGGAGCTGTTTTTT
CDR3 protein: CASSLDLAGAVGELFF

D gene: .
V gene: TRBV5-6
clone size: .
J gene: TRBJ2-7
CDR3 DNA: TGTGCCAGCAGCTTCAACTCTCAAAACTACTACGAGCAGTACTTC
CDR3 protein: CASSFNSQNYYEQYF

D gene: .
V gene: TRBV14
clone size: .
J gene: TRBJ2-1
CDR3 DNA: TGTGCCAGCAGCCAAGTTGGGGTGAGTGGGAATGAGCAGTTCTTC
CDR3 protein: CASSQVGVSGNEQFF

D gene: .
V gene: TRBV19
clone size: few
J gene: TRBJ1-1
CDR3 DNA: TGTGCCAGTAGTATATCAAGGGGGAACACTGAAGCTTTCTTT
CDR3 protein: CASSISRGNTEAFF

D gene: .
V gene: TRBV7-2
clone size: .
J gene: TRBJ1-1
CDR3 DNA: TGTGCCAGCAGCTTAAAGGCAGAGAACACTGAAGCTTTCTTT
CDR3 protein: CASSLKAENTEAFF

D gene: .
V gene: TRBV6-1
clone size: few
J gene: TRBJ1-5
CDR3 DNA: TGTGCCAGCAGTGAGCACAGCAGCAATCAGCCCCAGCATTTT
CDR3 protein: CASSEHSSNQPQHF

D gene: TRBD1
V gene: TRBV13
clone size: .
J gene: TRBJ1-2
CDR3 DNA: TGTGCCAGCAGCTTAGGCCTGGGGTCGGACAGGGAAGTTGGCTACACCTTC
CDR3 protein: CASSLGLGSDREVGYTF

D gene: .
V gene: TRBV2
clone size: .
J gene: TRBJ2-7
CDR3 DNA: TGTGCCAGCGCCGCCTCCTACGAGCAGTACTTC
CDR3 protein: CASAASYEQYF

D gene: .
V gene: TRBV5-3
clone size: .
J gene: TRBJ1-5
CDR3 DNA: TGTGCCAGAAGCTCGTTACGATGGGGAATTAATCAGCCCCAGCATTTT
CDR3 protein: CARSSLRWGINQPQHF

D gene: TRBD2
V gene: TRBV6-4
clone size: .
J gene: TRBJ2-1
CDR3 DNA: TGTGCCAGCAGTGAAGCCGGGACTAGCGGGAGTAATGAGCAGTTCTTC
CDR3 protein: CASSEAGTSGSNEQFF

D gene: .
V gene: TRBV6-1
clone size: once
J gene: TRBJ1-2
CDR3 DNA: TGTGCCAGCAGTGAAGTGGGTTCTAACTATGGCTACACCTTC
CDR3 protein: CASSEVGSNYGYTF

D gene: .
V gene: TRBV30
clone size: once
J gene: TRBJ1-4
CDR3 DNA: TGTGCCTGGCCCAGCCCCGAGGACGGTCCGCGGGTGTTTTTT
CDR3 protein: CAWPSPEDGPRVFF

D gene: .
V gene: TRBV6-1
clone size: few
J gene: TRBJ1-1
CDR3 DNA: TGTGCCAGCATACAGAACACTGAAGCTTTCTTT
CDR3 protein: CASIQNTEAFF

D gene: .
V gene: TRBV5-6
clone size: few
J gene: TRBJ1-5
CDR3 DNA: TGTGCCAGCAGCCGACAGACCGGGGGTCAGCCCCAGCATTTT
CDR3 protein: CASSRQTGGQPQHF

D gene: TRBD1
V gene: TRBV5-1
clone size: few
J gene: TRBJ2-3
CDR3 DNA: TGCGCCAGCAGCCCCAGACAGGGCTCCACAGATACGCAGTATTTT
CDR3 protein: CASSPRQGSTDTQYF

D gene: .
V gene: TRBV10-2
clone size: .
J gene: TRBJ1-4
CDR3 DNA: TGCGCCAGCAGTGATCTGAATGAAAAACTGTTTTTT
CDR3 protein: CASSDLNEKLFF

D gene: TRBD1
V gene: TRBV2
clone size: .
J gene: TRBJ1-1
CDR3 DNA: TGTGCCAGCAGTGTGGAGGGGGCCGGCACTGAAGCTTTCTTT
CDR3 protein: CASSVEGAGTEAFF

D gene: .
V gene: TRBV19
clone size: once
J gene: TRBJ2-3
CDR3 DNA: TGTGCCAGCGCCCGAGGGGGAACCTACGGGGATACGCAGTATTTT
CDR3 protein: CASARGGTYGDTQYF

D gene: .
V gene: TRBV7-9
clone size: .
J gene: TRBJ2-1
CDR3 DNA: TGTGCCAGCAGCTTTCTGAGGGAGACCTACAATGAGCAGTTCTTC
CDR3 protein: CASSFLRETYNEQFF

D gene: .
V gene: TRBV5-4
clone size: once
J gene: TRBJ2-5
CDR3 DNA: TGTGCCAGCAGCTCGGGACTCCATAAAGAGACCCAGTACTTC
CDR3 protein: CASSSGLHKETQYF

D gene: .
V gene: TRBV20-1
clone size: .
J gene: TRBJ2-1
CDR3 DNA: TGCAGTGCTAGAATTTGGGGAGGGCAGTTCTTC
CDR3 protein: CSARIWGGQFF

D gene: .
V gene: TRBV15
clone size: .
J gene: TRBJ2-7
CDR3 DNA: TGTGCCACCAGCAGAGGTCCTTTGGGTACCGAGCAGTACTTC
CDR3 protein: CATSRGPLGTEQYF

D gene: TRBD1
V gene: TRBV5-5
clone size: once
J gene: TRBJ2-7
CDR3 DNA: TGTGCCAGCAGCTTGGGTGGGACAGGGGGAGAGCAGTACTTC
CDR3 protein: CASSLGGTGGEQYF

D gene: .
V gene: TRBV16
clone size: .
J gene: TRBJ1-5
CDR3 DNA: TGTGCCAGCAGCCTCCCGGGACAAAGCAATCAGCCCCAGCATTTT
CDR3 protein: CASSLPGQSNQPQHF

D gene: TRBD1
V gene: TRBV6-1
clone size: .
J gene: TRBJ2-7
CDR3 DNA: TGTGCCAGCAGACAGGGGAGTTACGAGCAGTACTTC
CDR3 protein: CASRQGSYEQYF

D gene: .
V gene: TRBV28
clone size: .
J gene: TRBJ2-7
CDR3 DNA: TGTGCCAGCGGATTCTACGAGCAGTACTTC
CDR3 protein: CASGFYEQYF

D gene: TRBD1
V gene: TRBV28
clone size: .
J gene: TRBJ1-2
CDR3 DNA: TGTGCCAGCAGATTTCCCGGGACAGGGGACTACACCTTC
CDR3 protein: CASRFPGTGDYTF

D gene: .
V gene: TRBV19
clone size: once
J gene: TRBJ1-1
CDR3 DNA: TGTGCCAGCCGTGCGGCGAACACTGAAGCTTTCTTT
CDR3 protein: CASRAANTEAFF

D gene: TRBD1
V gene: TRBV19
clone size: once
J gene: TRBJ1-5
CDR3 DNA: TGTGCCAGTAGACCACCGGGACAGGGCCCCAATCAGCCCCAGCATTTT
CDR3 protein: CASRPPGQGPNQPQHF

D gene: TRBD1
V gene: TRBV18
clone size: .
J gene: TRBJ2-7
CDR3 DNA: TGTGCCAGCTCACCCGACAGGGTCTCCTACGAGCAGTACTTC
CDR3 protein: CASSPDRVSYEQYF

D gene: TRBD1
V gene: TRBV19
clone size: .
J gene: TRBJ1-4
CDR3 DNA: TGTGCCAGTAGTCCAGGACAGGGAGCAGAAAAACTGTTTTTT
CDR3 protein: CASSPGQGAEKLFF

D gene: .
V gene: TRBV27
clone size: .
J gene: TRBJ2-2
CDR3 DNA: TGTGCCAGCAGGTCTACCCGGGAGCTGTTTTTT
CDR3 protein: CASRSTRELFF

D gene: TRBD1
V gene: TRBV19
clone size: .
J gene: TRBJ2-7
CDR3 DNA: TGTGCCAGTAGTGCTGGACAGGGGACTAACTACGAGCAGTACTTC
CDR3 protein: CASSAGQGTNYEQYF

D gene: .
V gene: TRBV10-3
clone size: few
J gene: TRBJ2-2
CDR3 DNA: TGTGCCATCAGTGATACCGGGGAGCTGTTTTTT
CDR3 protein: CAISDTGELFF